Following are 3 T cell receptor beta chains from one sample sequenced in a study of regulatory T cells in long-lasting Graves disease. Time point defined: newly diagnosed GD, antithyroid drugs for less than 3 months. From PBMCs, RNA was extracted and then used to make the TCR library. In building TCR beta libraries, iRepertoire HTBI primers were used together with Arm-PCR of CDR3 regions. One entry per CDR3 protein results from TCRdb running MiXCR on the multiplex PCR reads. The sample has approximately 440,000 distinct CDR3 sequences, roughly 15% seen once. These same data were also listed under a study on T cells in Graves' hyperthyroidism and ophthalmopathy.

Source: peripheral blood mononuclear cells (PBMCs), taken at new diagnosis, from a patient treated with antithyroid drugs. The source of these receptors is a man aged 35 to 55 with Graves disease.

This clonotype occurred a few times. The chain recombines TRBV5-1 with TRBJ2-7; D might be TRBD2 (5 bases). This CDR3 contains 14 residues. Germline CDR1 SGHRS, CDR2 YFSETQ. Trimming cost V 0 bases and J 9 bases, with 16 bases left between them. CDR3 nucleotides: TGCGCCAGCAGCTTGGTCGTCTCCGCCGGGGTGCAGTACTTC. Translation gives CASSLVVSAGVQYF.

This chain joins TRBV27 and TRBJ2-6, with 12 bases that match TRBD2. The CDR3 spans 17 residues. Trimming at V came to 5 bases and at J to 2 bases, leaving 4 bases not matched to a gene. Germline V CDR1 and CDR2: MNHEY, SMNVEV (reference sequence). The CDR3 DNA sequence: TGTGCCAGCAGTCGATGGACTAGCGGGACTGGGGCCAACGTCCTGACTTTC. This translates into CASSRWTSGTGANVLTF.

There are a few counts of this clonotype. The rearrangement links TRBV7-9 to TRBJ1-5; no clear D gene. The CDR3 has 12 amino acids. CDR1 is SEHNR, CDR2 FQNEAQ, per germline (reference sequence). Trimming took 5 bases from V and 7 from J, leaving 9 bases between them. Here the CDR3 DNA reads TGTGCCAGCAGCGAAGGATCGCAGCCCCAGCATTTT. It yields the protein CASSEGSQPQHF. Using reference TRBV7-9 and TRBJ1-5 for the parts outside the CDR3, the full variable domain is DTGVSQNPRHKITKRGQNVTFRCDPISEHNRLYWYRQTLGQGPEFLTYFQNEAQLEKSRLLSDRFSAERPKGSFSTLEIQRTEQGDSAMYLCASSEGSQPQHFGDGTRLSIL.